This T cell receptor (beta chain) is drawn from a study of early T cells in non-severe SARS-CoV-2 infection. Across the study: Sequencing input comprised bulk RNA from unsorted whole blood; chain pairing was not available.

Unique molecular identifiers were affixed to single, distinct cDNA molecules. TCRdb fed the 5' RACE reads into MiXCR, producing one record per CDR3 protein. The sample carries around 27,000 distinct CDR3 sequences, 6.6% recorded once. This clonotype was observed a few times. This CDR3 region has 13 residues. CDR1 is LGHNA and CDR2 is YSLEER in the germline V gene. Deletions cut 0 bases from V and 10 bases from J, with 10 bases between. The specimen was whole blood. The source is an adult who was a healthcare worker with PCR-confirmed SARS-CoV-2 infection or an uninfected control (not recorded which). The genes are TRBV4-3 and TRBJ2-4; D is unclear. CDR3 nucleotide sequence: TGCGCCAGCAGCCAAGAGCGAGCGAGTATTCAGTACTTC. Its translation: CASSQERASIQYF.